The present TCR beta chain was sequenced within a study of T cell responses to AZD1222 COVID-19 vaccine. The study pooled second doses at about 4 or about 12 weeks. The V gene lost 0 bases and the J gene lost 2 bases, with 8 bases spanning the gap. The CDR3 totals 14 residues. The protocol was immunoSEQ multiplex PCR, while the TCRdb copy is restricted to in-frame clones and leaves out a portion. This table has fewer than 90,000 clones, about nine tenths appearing once. The chain joins TRBV5-3 to TRBJ2-5; the D is unclear. TRBV5-3 is designated an ORF whose function remains uncertain. This receptor was identified in an adult who received the AZD1222 COVID-19 vaccine. Sequenced here: peripheral blood, sampled 28 days after the second AZD1222 dose. The CDR3 protein is CARSLESAQETQYF. CDR3 coding DNA: TGTGCCAGAAGCTTGGAATCAGCTCAAGAGACCCAGTACTTC.